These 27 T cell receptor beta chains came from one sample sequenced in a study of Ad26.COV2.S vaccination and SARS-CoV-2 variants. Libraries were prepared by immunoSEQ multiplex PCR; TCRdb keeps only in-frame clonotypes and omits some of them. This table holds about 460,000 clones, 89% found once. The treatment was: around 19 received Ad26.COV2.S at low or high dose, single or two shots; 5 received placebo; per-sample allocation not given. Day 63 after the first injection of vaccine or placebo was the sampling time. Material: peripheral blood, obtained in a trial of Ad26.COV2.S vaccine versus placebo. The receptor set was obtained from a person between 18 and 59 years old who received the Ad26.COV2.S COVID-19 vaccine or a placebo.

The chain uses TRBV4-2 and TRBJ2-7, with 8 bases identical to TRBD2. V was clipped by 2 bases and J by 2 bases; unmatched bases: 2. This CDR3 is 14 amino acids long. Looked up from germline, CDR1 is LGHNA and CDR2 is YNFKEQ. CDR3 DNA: TGTGCCAGCAGCCAACCGGGACTAGCCTACGAGCAGTACTTC. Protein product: CASSQPGLAYEQYF.

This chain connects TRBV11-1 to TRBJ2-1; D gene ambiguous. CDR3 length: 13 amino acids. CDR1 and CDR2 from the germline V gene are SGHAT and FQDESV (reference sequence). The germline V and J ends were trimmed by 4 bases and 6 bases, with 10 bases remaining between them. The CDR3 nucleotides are TGTGCCAGCAGCTCCGTTATAAGCAATGAGCAGTTCTTC. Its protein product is CASSSVISNEQFF.

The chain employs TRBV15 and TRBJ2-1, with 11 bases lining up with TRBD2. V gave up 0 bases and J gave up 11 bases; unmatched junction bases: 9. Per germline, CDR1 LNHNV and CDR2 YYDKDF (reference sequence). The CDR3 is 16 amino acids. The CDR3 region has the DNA TGTGCCACCAGCAGAGAGTTGCGACTAGCGGGAACAAAGCAGTTCTTC. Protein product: CATSRELRLAGTKQFF.

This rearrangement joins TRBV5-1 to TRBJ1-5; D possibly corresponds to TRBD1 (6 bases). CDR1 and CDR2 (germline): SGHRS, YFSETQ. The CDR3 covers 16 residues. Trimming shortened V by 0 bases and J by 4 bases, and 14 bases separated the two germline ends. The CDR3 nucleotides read TGCGCCAGCAGCTTGGAGGGGGGCAACTCTAATCAGCCCCAGCATTTT. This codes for CASSLEGGNSNQPQHF.

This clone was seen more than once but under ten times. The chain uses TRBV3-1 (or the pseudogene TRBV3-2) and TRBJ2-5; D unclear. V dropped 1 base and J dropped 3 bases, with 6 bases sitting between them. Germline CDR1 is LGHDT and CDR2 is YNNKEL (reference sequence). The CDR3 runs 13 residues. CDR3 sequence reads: CASSQGDKETQYF. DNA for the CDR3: TGTGCCAGCAGCCAAGGGGATAAAGAGACCCAGTACTTC.

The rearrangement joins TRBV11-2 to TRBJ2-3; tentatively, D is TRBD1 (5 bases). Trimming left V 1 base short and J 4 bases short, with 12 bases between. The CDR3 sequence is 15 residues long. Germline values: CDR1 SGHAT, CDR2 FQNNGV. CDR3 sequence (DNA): TGTGCCAGCAGCTTAGTGGCAGGGTTTCCAGATACGCAGTATTTT. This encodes CASSLVAGFPDTQYF.

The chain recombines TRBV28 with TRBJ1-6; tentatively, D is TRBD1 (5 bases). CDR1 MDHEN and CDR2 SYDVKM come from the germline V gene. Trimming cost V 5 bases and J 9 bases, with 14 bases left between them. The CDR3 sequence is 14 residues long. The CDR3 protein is CASSPTVPGSPLHF. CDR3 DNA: TGTGCCAGCAGTCCGACAGTCCCGGGTTCACCCCTCCACTTT.

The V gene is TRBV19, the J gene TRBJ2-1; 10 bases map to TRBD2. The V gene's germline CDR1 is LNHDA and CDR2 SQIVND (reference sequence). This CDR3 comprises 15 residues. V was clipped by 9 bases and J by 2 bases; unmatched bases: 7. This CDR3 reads CASTRTSGPYNEQFF. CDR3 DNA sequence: TGTGCCAGCACTAGGACTAGCGGACCCTACAATGAGCAGTTCTTC. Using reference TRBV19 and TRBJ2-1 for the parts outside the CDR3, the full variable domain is DGGITQSPKYLFRKEGQNVTLSCEQNLNHDAMYWYRQDPGQGLRLIYYSQIVNDFQKGDIAEGYSVSREKKESFPLTVTSAQKNPTAFYLCASTRTSGPYNEQFFGPGTRLTVL.

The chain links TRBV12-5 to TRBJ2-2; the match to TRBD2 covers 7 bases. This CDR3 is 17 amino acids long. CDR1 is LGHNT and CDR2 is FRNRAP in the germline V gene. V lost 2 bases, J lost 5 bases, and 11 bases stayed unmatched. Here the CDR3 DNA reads TGTGCTAGTGGTTTGCTCCGGGGCGGGAGCGGTACCGGGGAGCTGTTTTTT. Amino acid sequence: CASGLLRGGSGTGELFF.

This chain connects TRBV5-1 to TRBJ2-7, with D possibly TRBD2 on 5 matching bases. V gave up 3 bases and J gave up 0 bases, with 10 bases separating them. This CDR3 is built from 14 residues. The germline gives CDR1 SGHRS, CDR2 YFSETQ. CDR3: CASSWEQYSYEQYF. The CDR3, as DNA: TGCGCCAGCAGCTGGGAGCAGTACTCCTACGAGCAGTACTTC. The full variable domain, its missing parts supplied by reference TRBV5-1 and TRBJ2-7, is KAGVTQTPRYLIKTRGQQVTLSCSPISGHRSVSWYQQTPGQGLQFLFEYFSETQRNKGNFPGRFSGRQFSNSRSEMNVSTLELGDSALYLCASSWEQYSYEQYFGPGTRLTVT.

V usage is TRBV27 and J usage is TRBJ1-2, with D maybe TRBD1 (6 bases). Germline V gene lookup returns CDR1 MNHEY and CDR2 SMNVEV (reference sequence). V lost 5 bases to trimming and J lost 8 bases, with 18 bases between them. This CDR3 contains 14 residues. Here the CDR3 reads CASSPRQVGRGYTF. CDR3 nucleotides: TGTGCCAGCAGTCCTCGACAGGTTGGTCGGGGCTACACCTTC.

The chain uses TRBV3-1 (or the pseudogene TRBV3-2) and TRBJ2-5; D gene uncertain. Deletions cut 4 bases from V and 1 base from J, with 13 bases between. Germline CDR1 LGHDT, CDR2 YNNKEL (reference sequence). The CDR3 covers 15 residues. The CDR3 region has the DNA TGTGCCAGCAGCCCAGACGAAAGGATCCAAGAGACCCAGTACTTC. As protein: CASSPDERIQETQYF.

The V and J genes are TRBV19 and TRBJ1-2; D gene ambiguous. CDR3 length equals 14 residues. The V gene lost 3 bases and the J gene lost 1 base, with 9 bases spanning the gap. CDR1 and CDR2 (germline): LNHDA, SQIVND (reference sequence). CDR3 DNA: TGTGCCAGTAGTATTGGCACTTATAACTATGGCTACACCTTC. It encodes CASSIGTYNYGYTF.

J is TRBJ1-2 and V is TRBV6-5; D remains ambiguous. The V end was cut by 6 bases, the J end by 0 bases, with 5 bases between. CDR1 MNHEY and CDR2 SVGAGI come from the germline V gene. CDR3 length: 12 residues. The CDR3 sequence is CASRDTNYGYTF. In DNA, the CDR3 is TGTGCCAGCAGAGACACTAACTATGGCTACACCTTC.

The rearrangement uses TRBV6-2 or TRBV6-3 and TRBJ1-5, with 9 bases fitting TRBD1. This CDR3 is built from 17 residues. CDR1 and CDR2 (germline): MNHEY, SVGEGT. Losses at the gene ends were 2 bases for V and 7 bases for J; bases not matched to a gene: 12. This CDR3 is CASSYRRDRAPRQPQHF. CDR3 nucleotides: TGTGCCAGCAGTTACCGCCGGGACAGGGCCCCGAGGCAGCCCCAGCATTTT.

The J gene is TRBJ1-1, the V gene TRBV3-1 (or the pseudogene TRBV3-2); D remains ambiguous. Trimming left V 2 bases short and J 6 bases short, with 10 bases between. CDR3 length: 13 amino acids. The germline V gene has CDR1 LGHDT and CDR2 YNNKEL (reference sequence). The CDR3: CASSQSGYAEAFF. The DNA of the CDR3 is TGTGCCAGCAGCCAATCTGGGTACGCTGAAGCTTTCTTT.

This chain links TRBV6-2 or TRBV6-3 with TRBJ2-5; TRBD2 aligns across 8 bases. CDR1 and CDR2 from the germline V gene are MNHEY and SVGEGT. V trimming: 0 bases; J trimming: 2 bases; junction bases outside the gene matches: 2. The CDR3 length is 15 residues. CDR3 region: CASSYSAGGQETQYF. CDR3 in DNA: TGTGCCAGCAGTTACTCGGCGGGGGGTCAAGAGACCCAGTACTTC.

The CDR3 protein is CASSHYISGQETQYF. Written as DNA, the CDR3 is TGCGCCAGCAGCCATTATATTAGCGGCCAAGAGACCCAGTACTTC. The chain recombines TRBV4-1 with TRBJ2-5, with D maybe TRBD2 (6 bases). Germline V gene data show CDR1 as MGHRA and CDR2 as YSYEKL. V was pared by 3 bases and J by 1 base, with 12 bases between. CDR3 size: 15 residues.

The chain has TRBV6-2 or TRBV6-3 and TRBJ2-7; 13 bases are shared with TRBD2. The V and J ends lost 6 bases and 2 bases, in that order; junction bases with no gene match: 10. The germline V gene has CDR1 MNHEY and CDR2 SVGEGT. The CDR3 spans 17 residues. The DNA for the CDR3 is TGTGCCAGCAGCCCGAGGACTAGCGGGAGCATACCCTACGAGCAGTACTTC. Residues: CASSPRTSGSIPYEQYF.

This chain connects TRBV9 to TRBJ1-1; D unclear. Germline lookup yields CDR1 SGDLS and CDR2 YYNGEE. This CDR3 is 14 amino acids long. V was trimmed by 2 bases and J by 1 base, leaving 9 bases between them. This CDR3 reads CASSVRMSNTEAFF. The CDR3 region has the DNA TGTGCCAGCAGCGTTCGGATGTCGAACACTGAAGCTTTCTTT.

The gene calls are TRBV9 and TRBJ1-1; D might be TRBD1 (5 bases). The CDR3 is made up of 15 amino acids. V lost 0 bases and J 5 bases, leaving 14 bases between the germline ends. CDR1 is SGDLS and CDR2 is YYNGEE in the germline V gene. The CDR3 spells CASSVDPGMRTEAFF. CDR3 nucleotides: TGTGCCAGCAGCGTAGATCCAGGGATGAGGACTGAAGCTTTCTTT.

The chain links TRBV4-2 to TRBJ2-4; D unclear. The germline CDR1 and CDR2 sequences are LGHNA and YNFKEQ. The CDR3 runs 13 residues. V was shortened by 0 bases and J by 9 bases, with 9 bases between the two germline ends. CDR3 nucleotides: TGTGCCAGCAGCCAAGATTCGCAGGCCATTCAGTACTTC. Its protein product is CASSQDSQAIQYF.

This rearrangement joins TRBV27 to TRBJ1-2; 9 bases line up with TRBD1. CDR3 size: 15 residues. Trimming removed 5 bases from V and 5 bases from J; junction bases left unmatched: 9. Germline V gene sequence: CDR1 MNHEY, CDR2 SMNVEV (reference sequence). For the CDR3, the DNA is TGTGCCAGCAGTCTCCCGGGACAGGGACATTATGGCTACACCTTC. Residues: CASSLPGQGHYGYTF.

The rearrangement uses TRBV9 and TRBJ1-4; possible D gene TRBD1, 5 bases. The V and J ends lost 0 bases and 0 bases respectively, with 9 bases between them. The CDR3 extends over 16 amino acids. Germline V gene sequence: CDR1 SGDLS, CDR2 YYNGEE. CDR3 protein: CASSVAGVPTNEKLFF. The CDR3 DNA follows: TGTGCCAGCAGCGTAGCGGGGGTACCAACTAATGAAAAACTGTTTTTT.

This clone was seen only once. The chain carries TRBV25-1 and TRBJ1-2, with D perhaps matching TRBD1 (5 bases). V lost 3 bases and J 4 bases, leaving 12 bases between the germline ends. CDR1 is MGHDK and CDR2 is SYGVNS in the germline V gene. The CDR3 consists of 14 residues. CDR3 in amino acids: CASSEPGPTYGYTF. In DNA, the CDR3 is TGTGCCAGCAGTGAGCCGGGGCCGACCTATGGCTACACCTTC.

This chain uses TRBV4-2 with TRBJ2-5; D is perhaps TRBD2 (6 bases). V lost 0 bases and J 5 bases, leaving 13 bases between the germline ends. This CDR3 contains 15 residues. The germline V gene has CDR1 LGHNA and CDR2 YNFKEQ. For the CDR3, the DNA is TGTGCCAGCAGCCAAGACTACGGGGGTCGGGAGACCCAGTACTTC. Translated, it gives CASSQDYGGRETQYF.

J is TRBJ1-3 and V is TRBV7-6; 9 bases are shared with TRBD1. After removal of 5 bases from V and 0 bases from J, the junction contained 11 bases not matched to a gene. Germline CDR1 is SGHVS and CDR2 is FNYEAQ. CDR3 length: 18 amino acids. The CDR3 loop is CASSTWTGATSSGNTIYF. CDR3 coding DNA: TGTGCCAGCAGCACATGGACAGGGGCTACGAGCTCTGGAAACACCATATATTTT.